These 26 T cell receptor beta chains were all obtained from the same sample, sequenced in a study of blood T cell repertoires in COVID-19. Measured with immunoSEQ multiplex PCR; TCRdb has only the in-frame clones, and not every one. The repertoire holds around 200,000 clones, with around 83% as singletons. The specimen sequenced was peripheral blood. Every receptor here comes from a woman aged 45-65 years with acute or convalescent COVID-19.

This sequence joins TRBV4-1 and TRBJ2-3; D possibly corresponds to TRBD1 (5 bases). Germline CDR1 is MGHRA and CDR2 is YSYEKL. This CDR3 contains 18 residues. The germline V and J ends were trimmed by 5 bases and 6 bases, with 27 bases remaining between them. CDR3 loop: CASSEGRSQGTHRDTQYF. CDR3 bases: TGCGCCAGCAGCGAAGGGCGTTCTCAGGGAACACACAGGGATACGCAGTATTTT.

The J gene is TRBJ2-2, the V gene TRBV7-2, with 14 bases lining up with TRBD2. The CDR3 runs 17 residues. The germline V gene has CDR1 SGHTA and CDR2 FQGNSA. The trim removed 5 bases at V and 5 bases at J, leaving 7 bases unmatched. The CDR3 DNA follows: TGTGCCAGCAGCCCCGGGACTAGCGGGAGTAGGACCGGGGAGCTGTTTTTT. This sequence encodes CASSPGTSGSRTGELFF.

There are many counts of this clone. The chain has TRBV19 and TRBJ1-1, with D uncertain. V lost 6 bases and J 5 bases, leaving 13 bases between the germline ends. This CDR3 contains 13 residues. Looked up from germline, CDR1 is LNHDA and CDR2 is SQIVND (reference sequence). Here the CDR3 DNA reads TGTGCCAGTAGCACCAACATCGGGACTGAAGCTTTCTTT. As protein: CASSTNIGTEAFF.

This clone was counted a single time. The chain carries TRBV6-5 and TRBJ2-7; 7 bases line up with TRBD1. The junction had 11 bases not matched to a gene; V was cut back by 7 bases and J by 2 bases. This CDR3 has 15 amino acids. Germline CDR1 is MNHEY and CDR2 is SVGAGI. CDR3 in DNA: TGTGCCAGCAATCTGGACAGGCTAACGACCTACGAGCAGTACTTC. This sequence encodes CASNLDRLTTYEQYF.

This clone was observed a single time. The V gene is TRBV29-1, the J gene TRBJ2-1, with TRBD2 identical over 12 bases. Germline lookup yields CDR1 SQVTM and CDR2 ANQGSEA. V lost 6 bases to trimming and J lost 6 bases; unmatched junction nucleotides: 6. CDR3 length: 14 residues. CDR3 sequence: CSVSTSGSPNEQFF. CDR3 sequence (DNA): TGCAGCGTCTCGACTAGCGGGAGTCCCAATGAGCAGTTCTTC.

J is TRBJ2-1 and V is TRBV24-1, with 7 bases fitting TRBD1. The germline gives CDR1 KGHDR, CDR2 SFDVKD. Trimming at V came to 3 bases and at J to 3 bases, leaving 4 bases not matched to a gene. The CDR3 totals 15 residues. CDR3: CATSDTRDSYNEQFF. As DNA, the CDR3 is TGTGCCACCAGTGATACTCGGGACAGCTACAATGAGCAGTTCTTC.

The CDR3 DNA sequence: TGTGCCAGCAGCTGGGCGAAAGAGACCCAGTACTTC. This encodes CASSWAKETQYF. The chain carries TRBV14 and TRBJ2-5; no clear D. The CDR3 contains 12 residues. CDR1 and CDR2 from the germline V gene are SGHDN and FVKESK. The V end was cut by 5 bases, the J end by 3 bases, with 7 bases between. The full variable domain, rest sourced from reference TRBV14 and TRBJ2-5, is EAGVTQFPSHSVIEKGQTVTLRCDPISGHDNLYWYRRVMGKEIKFLLHFVKESKQDESGMPNNRFLAERTGGTYSTLKVQPAELEDSGVYFCASSWAKETQYFGPGTRLLVL.

The J gene is TRBJ2-3, the V gene TRBV5-1; 9 bases map to TRBD1. This CDR3 comprises 15 residues. V dropped 2 bases and J dropped 2; count of bases not matched to a gene: 3. Germline V gene data show CDR1 as SGHRS and CDR2 as YFSETQ. CDR3 DNA: TGCGCCAGCAGCTTCCGGGACAGGGCCACAGATACGCAGTATTTT. Its translation is CASSFRDRATDTQYF.

The chain uses TRBV24-1 and TRBJ2-1, with 7 positions matching TRBD2. V lost 4 bases to trimming and J lost 7 bases; unmatched junction nucleotides: 9. Looked up from germline, CDR1 is KGHDR and CDR2 is SFDVKD. This CDR3 is 15 amino acids long. CDR3 bases: TGTGCCACCAGTGACGGGGGGAGGTCTCGGAATGAGCAGTTCTTC. Translated, it gives CATSDGGRSRNEQFF.

The V call is TRBV10-2, the J call TRBJ2-1, with TRBD2 matching over 11 bases. The CDR3 length is 15 residues. Per the germline V gene, CDR1 is WSHSY and CDR2 is SAAADI. V was clipped by 2 bases and J by 10 bases; unmatched bases: 7. For the CDR3, the DNA is TGCGCCAGCAGTGAGCTGGGACTAGCGGTGAACGAGCAGTTCTTC. Its translation: CASSELGLAVNEQFF.

This clone was observed a few times. The chain joins TRBV7-6 to TRBJ1-5, with 11 bases lining up with TRBD1. The germline V gene has CDR1 SGHVS and CDR2 FNYEAQ. This CDR3 contains 15 residues. V gave up 5 bases and J gave up 4 bases; unmatched junction bases: 4. CDR3 amino acids: CASSLGTGGNQPQHF. As DNA, the CDR3 is TGTGCCAGCAGCCTAGGGACAGGGGGGAATCAGCCCCAGCATTTT.

This rearrangement joins TRBV5-4 to TRBJ1-6; D ambiguous. Germline values: CDR1 SGHNT, CDR2 YYREEE (reference sequence). V lost 0 bases and J lost 6, with 7 bases in between. The CDR3 spans 14 residues. The CDR3 nucleotides are TGTGCCAGCAGCTTGGGACACAGTAATTCACCCCTCCACTTT. Translation: CASSLGHSNSPLHF.

The rearrangement uses TRBV7-7 and TRBJ2-5; TRBD2 is a possible D gene (6 bases). The germline V and J ends were trimmed by 1 base and 4 bases, with 7 bases remaining between them. CDR3 size: 13 residues. Germline V gives CDR1 SSHAT, CDR2 FNYEAQ (reference sequence). In DNA, the CDR3 is TGTGCCAGCAGCTTAGAGGGAGGAGAGACCCAGTACTTC. Its protein product is CASSLEGGETQYF.

This rearrangement joins TRBV5-8 to TRBJ1-1; tentatively, D is TRBD1 (6 bases). Between the trimmed V and J ends, which lost 7 bases and 2 bases, there was a span of 12 bases. The CDR3 contains 13 residues. Germline V lookup: CDR1 SGHTS, CDR2 YDEGEE. CDR3 nucleotides: TGTGCCAGCCGGGGGGGGGCTAACACTGAAGCTTTCTTT. It yields the protein CASRGGANTEAFF.

This chain links TRBV4-2 with TRBJ1-2, with D perhaps matching TRBD1 (6 bases). CDR3 length: 16 residues. The V gene's germline CDR1 is LGHNA and CDR2 YNFKEQ. The V end lost 0 bases, the J end lost 6 bases, and 17 bases lay between the germline ends. For the CDR3, the DNA is TGTGCCAGCAGCCAAGATAACAGGGCCTCCGGACATGGCTACACCTTC. It codes for CASSQDNRASGHGYTF.

This clone was observed many times. Here the CDR3 reads CASSPLWQGPYEQYF. The CDR3 DNA is TGTGCCAGCAGCCCCTTGTGGCAGGGGCCCTACGAGCAGTACTTC. The chain has TRBV9 and TRBJ2-7, with D possibly being TRBD1 (6 bases). The V and J ends lost 4 bases and 2 bases respectively, with 16 bases between them. Per the germline V gene, CDR1 is SGDLS and CDR2 is YYNGEE. CDR3 length equals 15 residues.

The chain combines TRBV2 with TRBJ2-5; 8 positions agree with TRBD2. Trimming cost V 6 bases and J 5 bases; bases outside gene matches: 11. Germline lookup yields CDR1 SNHLY and CDR2 FYNNEI. This CDR3 is 15 amino acids long. The CDR3 loop is CASSPGGAATETQYF. The DNA for the CDR3 is TGTGCCAGCAGCCCGGGGGGGGCAGCCACGGAGACCCAGTACTTC.

The rearrangement links TRBV28 to TRBJ2-3; 8 bases match TRBD1. The CDR3 extends over 15 amino acids. V was clipped by 4 bases and J by 2 bases; unmatched bases: 5. Per germline, CDR1 MDHEN and CDR2 SYDVKM. In nucleotides, the CDR3 is TGTGCCAGCAGTTCAGCAGGGGGCCACACAGATACGCAGTATTTT. Its protein product is CASSSAGGHTDTQYF.

This clone was recorded a few times. This rearrangement joins TRBV28 to TRBJ2-7; 9 positions agree with TRBD2. Germline-derived CDR1 and CDR2 are MDHEN and SYDVKM. The CDR3 is 14 amino acids. The ends lost 4 bases at V and 2 bases at J; junction bases unmatched: 3. The CDR3 spells CASSWTSVPYEQYF. The CDR3 region has the DNA TGTGCCAGCAGTTGGACTAGCGTACCCTACGAGCAGTACTTC. The full variable domain, in which reference TRBV28 and TRBJ2-7 provide the parts outside the CDR3, is DVKVTQSSRYLVKRTGEKVFLECVQDMDHENMFWYRQDPGLGLRLIYFSYDVKMKEKGDIPEGYSVSREKKERFSLILESASTNQTSMYLCASSWTSVPYEQYFGPGTRLTVT.

The genes are TRBV15 and TRBJ2-1; maybe TRBD1 (5 bases). This CDR3 contains 17 residues. Trimming left V 0 bases short and J 2 bases short, with 14 bases between. CDR1 and CDR2 from the germline V gene are LNHNV and YYDKDF (reference sequence). DNA for the CDR3: TGTGCCACCAGCAGAGATTGGCGCGACAGTACCTACAATGAGCAGTTCTTC. Its translation is CATSRDWRDSTYNEQFF. Using reference TRBV15 and TRBJ2-1 for the parts outside the CDR3, the full variable domain is DAMVIQNPRYQVTQFGKPVTLSCSQTLNHNVMYWYQQKSSQAPKLLFHYYDKDFNNEADTPDNFQSRRPNTSFCFLDIRSPGLGDTAMYLCATSRDWRDSTYNEQFFGPGTRLTVL.

This chain connects TRBV5-1 to TRBJ2-5, with unresolved D. V lost 4 bases and J 2 bases, leaving 15 bases between the germline ends. Germline CDR1 is SGHRS and CDR2 is YFSETQ. This CDR3 contains 15 residues. CDR3 protein: CASSPTSTLQETQYF. Here the CDR3 DNA reads TGCGCCAGCAGCCCAACCTCGACTCTACAAGAGACCCAGTACTTC.

This clone has just a few counts. This chain links TRBV5-1 with TRBJ2-7, with D perhaps matching TRBD1 (6 bases). CDR1 is SGHRS, CDR2 YFSETQ, per germline. This CDR3 contains 15 residues. Between the trimmed V and J ends, which lost 4 bases and 5 bases, there was a span of 19 bases. The CDR3 nucleotides read TGCGCCAGCAGCCTGCAGGGGACGGCACCCAACGAGCAGTACTTC. Protein: CASSLQGTAPNEQYF.

The chain employs TRBV2 and TRBJ2-7, with 8 bases matching TRBD2. The ends lost 1 base at V and 1 base at J; junction bases unmatched: 6. Germline V lookup: CDR1 SNHLY, CDR2 FYNNEI. This CDR3 contains 16 residues. The chain's CDR3 is CASSEGPGLESYEQYF. CDR3 sequence (DNA): TGTGCCAGCAGTGAAGGGCCGGGACTAGAATCCTACGAGCAGTACTTC.

This rearrangement joins TRBV7-9 to TRBJ2-3; D perhaps matches TRBD2 (6 bases). CDR3 length: 14 amino acids. Trimming stripped 11 bases from V and 1 base from J, with 16 bases between. Germline V CDR1 and CDR2: SEHNR, FQNEAQ (reference sequence). The CDR3 region has the DNA TGTGCCCCCGGGAGCGGGTCGGGCACAGATACGCAGTATTTT. It yields the protein CAPGSGSGTDTQYF.

The chain recombines TRBV6-6 with TRBJ2-7, with 11 bases matching TRBD2. Germline assignment: CDR1 MNHNY and CDR2 SVGAGI (reference sequence). Trimming cost V 4 bases and J 2 bases; bases outside gene matches: 4. There are 15 residues in the CDR3. The CDR3 region is CASSSTSGSTYEQYF. The CDR3 DNA sequence: TGTGCCAGCAGTTCTACTAGCGGGAGCACCTACGAGCAGTACTTC.

The chain uses TRBV5-5 and TRBJ2-1; perhaps TRBD2 as D (6 bases). The CDR3 totals 16 residues. Germline V gene data show CDR1 as SGHKS and CDR2 as YYEKEE (reference sequence). V shed 0 bases and J shed 8 bases, with 18 bases lying between them. The CDR3 bases are TGTGCCAGCAGCTTGGCTTTGACTAGGGGCTCCCATGAGCAGTTCTTC. It yields the protein CASSLALTRGSHEQFF.